This TCR beta chain was profiled in a study of T cells in Graves' hyperthyroidism and ophthalmopathy. The wider study: Peripheral blood specimens were obtained at initial diagnosis, prior to any treatment.

Patients showing uncontrolled infection, other autoimmune disease, pregnancy or lactation were ineligible. Overall study findings and caveats: The model anticipated ophthalmopathy a median about six months pre-onset.

The CDR3 regions of TCR beta were amplified from RNA transcripts. TCR CDR3 underwent first-round RT-PCR with the HTBI primer set. In TCRdb, the multiplex PCR reads were re-called with MiXCR into one record per CDR3 protein. The sample yields 530,000 or so distinct CDR3 sequences, around a quarter seen once. The CDR3 is made up of 15 amino acids. Germline V lookup: CDR1 MNHEY, CDR2 SVGAGI. V was pared by 4 bases and J by 1 base, with 4 bases of the junction left unmatched. This clonotype was seen ten or more times. The antigen is undetermined. This clonotype originated in a woman aged 25 to 39 with Graves' ophthalmopathy. The V call is TRBV6-5, the J call TRBJ2-7, with TRBD2 matching 10 bases. The sequenced material came from blood. The CDR3 spells CASSSSGGSSYEQYF. The CDR3, as DNA: TGTGCCAGCAGTTCTAGCGGGGGTTCTTCCTACGAGCAGTACTTC.